This TCR beta chain was obtained from a study of blood T cell repertoires in COVID-19. Germline V lookup: CDR1 ENHRY, CDR2 SYGVKD. The junction had 2 bases not matched to a gene; V was cut back by 0 bases and J by 6 bases. The CDR3 length is 14 residues. Method: immunoSEQ multiplex PCR; TCRdb's copy keeps in-frame clones and lacks some. The sample yields hundreds of thousands of clones, more than 80% seen once. This clonotype was sampled from a woman in her twenties or thirties with active or convalescent COVID-19. Sample: peripheral blood. The J gene is TRBJ1-2, the V gene TRBV10-3; 9 bases align to TRBD1. This chain's CDR3 is CAISESRQGDGYTF. Here the CDR3 DNA reads TGTGCCATCAGTGAGTCTCGACAGGGGGATGGCTACACCTTC.